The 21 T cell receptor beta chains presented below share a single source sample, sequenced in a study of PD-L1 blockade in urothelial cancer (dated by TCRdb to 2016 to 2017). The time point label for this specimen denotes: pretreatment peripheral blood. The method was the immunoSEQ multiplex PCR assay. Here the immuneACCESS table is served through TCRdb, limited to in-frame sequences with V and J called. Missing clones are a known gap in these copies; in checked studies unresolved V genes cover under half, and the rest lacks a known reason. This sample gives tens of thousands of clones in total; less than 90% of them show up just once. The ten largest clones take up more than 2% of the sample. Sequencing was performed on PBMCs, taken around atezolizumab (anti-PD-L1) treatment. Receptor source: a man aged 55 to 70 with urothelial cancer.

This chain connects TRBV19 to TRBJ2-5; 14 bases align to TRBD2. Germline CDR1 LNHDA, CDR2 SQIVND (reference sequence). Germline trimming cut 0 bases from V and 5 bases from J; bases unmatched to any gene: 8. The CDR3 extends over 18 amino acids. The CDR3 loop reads CASSIDHGTSGSRETQYF. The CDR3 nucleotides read TGTGCCAGTAGTATAGATCACGGGACTAGCGGGAGCAGGGAGACCCAGTACTTC.

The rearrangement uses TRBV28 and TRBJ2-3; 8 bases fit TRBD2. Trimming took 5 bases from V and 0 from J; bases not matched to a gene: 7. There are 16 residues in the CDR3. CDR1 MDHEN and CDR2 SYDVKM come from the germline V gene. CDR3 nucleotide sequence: TGTGCCAGCAGTAAGACTAGCGCCTCTAGCACAGATACGCAGTATTTT. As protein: CASSKTSASSTDTQYF.

The CDR3 DNA sequence: TGTGCCAGCAGCCCCGGACAGGGACGAACCTACAATGAGCAGTTCTTC. Translation: CASSPGQGRTYNEQFF. The rearrangement uses TRBV11-3 and TRBJ2-1, with 8 bases identical to TRBD1. The CDR3 is 16 amino acids. J lost 2 bases, V lost 5 bases, and 8 bases had no gene match. Germline loops: CDR1 SGHNT, CDR2 YENEEA.

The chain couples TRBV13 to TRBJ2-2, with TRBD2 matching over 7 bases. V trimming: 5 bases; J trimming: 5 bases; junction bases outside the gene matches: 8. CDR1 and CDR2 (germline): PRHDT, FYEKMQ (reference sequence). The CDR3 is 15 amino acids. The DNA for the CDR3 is TGTGCCAGCAGCCCTGGGAGGGCCCGGACCGGGGAGCTGTTTTTT. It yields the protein CASSPGRARTGELFF.

CDR3 amino acids: CASSIQGRYEQFF. The CDR3, as DNA: TGTGCCAGTAGTATCCAGGGTAGGTATGAGCAGTTCTTC. This chain joins TRBV19 and TRBJ2-1; maybe TRBD1 (5 bases). V gave up 3 bases and J gave up 8 bases, with 11 bases separating them. The germline V gene has CDR1 LNHDA and CDR2 SQIVND (reference sequence). The CDR3 is 13 residues long.

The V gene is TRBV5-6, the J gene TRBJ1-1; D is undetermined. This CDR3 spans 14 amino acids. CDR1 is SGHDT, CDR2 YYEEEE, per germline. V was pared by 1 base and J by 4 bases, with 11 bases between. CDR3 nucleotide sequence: TGTGCCAGCAGCTTGCTAAGATCCGGCACTGAAGCTTTCTTT. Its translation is CASSLLRSGTEAFF.

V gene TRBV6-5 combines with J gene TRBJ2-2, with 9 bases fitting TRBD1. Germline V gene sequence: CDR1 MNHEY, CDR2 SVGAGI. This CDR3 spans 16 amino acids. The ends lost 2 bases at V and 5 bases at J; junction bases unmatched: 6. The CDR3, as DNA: TGTGCCAGCAGTTACATGGGACAGGGACAAACCGGGGAGCTGTTTTTT. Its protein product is CASSYMGQGQTGELFF.

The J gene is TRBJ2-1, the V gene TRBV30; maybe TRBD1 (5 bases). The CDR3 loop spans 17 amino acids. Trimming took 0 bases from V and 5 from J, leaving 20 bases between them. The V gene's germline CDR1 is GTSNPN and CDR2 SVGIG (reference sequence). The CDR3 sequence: CAWSVAPLRVGDNEQFF. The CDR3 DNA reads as TGTGCCTGGAGTGTAGCCCCTCTCAGGGTTGGGGACAATGAGCAGTTCTTC. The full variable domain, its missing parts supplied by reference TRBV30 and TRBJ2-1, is SQTIHQWPATLVQPVGSPLSLECTVEGTSNPNLYWYRQAAGRGLQLLFYSVGIGQISSEVPQNLSASRPQDRQFILSSKKLLLSDSGFYLCAWSVAPLRVGDNEQFFGPGTRLTVL.

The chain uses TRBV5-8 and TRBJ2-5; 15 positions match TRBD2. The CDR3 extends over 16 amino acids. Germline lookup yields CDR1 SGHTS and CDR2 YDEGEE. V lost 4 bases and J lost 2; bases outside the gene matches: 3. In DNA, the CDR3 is TGTGCCAGCAGCCCGGGACTAGCGGGAGGACAAGAGACCCAGTACTTC. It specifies CASSPGLAGGQETQYF.

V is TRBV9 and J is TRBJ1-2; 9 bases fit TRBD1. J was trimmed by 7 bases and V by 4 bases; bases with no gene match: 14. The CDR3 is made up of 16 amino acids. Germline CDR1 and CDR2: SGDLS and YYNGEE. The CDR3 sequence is CASSPAPGQGPLGYTF. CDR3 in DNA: TGTGCCAGCAGCCCAGCTCCGGGACAGGGTCCTCTTGGCTACACCTTC.

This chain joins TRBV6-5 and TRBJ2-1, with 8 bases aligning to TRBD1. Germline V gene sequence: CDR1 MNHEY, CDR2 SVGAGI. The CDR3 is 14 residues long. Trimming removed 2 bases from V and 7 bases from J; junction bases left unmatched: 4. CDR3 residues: CASSYPTGGNEQFF. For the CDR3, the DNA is TGTGCCAGCAGTTACCCTACAGGGGGGAATGAGCAGTTCTTC.

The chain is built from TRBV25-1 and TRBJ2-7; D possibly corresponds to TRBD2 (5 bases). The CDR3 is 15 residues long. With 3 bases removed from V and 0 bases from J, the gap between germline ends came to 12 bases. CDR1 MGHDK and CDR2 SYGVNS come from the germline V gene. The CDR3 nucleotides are TGTGCCAGCAGTGATCCCAGCGGCAGCTCCTACGAGCAGTACTTC. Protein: CASSDPSGSSYEQYF.

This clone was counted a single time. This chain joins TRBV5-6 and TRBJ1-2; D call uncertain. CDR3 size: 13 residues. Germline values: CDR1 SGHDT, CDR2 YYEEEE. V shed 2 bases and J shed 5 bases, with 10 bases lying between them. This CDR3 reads CASSLEGIYGYTF. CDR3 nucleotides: TGTGCCAGCAGCTTAGAGGGAATTTATGGCTACACCTTC. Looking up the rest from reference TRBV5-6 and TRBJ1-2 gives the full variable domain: DAGVTQSPTHLIKTRGQQVTLRCSPKSGHDTVSWYQQALGQGPQFIFQYYEEEERQRGNFPDRFSGHQFPNYSSELNVNALLLGDSALYLCASSLEGIYGYTFGSGTRLTVV.

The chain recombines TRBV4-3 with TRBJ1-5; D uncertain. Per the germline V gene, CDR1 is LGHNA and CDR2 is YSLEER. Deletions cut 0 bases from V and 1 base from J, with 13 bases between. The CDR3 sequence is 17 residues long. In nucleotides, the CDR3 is TGCGCCAGCAGCCAAGAAGGGTACGGGGTAAGCAATCAGCCCCAGCATTTT. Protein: CASSQEGYGVSNQPQHF.

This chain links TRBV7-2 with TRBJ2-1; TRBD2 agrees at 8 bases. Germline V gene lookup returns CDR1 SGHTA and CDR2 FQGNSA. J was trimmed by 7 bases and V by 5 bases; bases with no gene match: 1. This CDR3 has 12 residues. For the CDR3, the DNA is TGTGCCAGCAGCCGGGAGGGGAATGAGCAGTTCTTC. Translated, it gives CASSREGNEQFF. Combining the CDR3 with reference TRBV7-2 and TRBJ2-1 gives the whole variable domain GAGVSQSPSNKVTEKGKDVELRCDPISGHTALYWYRQSLGQGLEFLIYFQGNSAPDKSGLPSDRFSAERTGGSVSTLTIQRTQQEDSAVYLCASSREGNEQFFGPGTRLTVL.

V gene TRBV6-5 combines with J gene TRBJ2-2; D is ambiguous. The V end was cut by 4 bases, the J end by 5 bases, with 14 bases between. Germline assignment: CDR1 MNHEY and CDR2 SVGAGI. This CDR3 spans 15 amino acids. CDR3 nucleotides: TGTGCCAGCAGTTCCAGTAGACTCTCGACCGGGGAGCTGTTTTTT. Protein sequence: CASSSSRLSTGELFF.

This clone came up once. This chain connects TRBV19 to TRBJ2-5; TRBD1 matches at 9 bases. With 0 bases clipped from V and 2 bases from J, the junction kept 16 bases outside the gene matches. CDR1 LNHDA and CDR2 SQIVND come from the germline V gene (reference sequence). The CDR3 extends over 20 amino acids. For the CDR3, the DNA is TGTGCCAGTAGTATAGATTCGGACAGGGGATCGAGAGGGGGACAAGAGACCCAGTACTTC. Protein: CASSIDSDRGSRGGQETQYF.

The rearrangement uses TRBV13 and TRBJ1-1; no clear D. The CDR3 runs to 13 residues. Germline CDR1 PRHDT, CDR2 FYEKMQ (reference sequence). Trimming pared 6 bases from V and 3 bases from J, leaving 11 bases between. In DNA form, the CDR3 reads TGTGCCAGCAGTTCCCCTCGGGACACTGAAGCTTTCTTT. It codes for CASSSPRDTEAFF.

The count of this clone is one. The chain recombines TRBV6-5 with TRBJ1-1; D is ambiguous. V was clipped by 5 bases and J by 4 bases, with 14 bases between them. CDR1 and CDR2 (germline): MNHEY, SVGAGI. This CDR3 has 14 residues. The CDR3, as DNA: TGTGCCAGCAGTACCAACGCCGGGATCACTGAAGCTTTCTTT. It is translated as CASSTNAGITEAFF.

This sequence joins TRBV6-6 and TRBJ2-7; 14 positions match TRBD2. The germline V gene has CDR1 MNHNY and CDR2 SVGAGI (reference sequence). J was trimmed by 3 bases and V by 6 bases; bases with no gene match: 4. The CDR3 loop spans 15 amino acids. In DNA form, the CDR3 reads TGTGCCAGCAGGAGGACTAGCGGGGGGCTCTACGAGCAGTACTTC. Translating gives CASRRTSGGLYEQYF.

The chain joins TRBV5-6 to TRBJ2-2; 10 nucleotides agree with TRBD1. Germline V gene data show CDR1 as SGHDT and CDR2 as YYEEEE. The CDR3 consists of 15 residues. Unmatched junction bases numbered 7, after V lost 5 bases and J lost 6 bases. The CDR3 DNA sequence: TGTGCCAGCAGAAACCGGGACAGGGGTCCCGGGGAGCTGTTTTTT. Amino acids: CASRNRDRGPGELFF.